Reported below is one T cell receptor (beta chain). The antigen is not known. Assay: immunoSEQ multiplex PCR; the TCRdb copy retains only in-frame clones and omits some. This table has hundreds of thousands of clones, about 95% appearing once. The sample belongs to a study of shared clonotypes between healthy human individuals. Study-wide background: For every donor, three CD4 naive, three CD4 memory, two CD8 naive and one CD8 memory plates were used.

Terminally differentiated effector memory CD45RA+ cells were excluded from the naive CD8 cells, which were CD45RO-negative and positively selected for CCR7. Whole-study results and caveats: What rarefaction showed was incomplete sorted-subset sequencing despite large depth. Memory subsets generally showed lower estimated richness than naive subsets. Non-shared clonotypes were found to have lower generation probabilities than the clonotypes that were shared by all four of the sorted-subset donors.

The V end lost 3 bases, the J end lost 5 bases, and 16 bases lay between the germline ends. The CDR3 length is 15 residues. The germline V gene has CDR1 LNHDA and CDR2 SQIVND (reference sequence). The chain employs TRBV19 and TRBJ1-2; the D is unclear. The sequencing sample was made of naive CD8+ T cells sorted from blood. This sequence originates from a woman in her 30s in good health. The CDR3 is CASSMDRTGGYGYTF. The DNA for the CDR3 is TGTGCCAGTAGTATGGATCGAACTGGCGGGTATGGCTACACCTTC.